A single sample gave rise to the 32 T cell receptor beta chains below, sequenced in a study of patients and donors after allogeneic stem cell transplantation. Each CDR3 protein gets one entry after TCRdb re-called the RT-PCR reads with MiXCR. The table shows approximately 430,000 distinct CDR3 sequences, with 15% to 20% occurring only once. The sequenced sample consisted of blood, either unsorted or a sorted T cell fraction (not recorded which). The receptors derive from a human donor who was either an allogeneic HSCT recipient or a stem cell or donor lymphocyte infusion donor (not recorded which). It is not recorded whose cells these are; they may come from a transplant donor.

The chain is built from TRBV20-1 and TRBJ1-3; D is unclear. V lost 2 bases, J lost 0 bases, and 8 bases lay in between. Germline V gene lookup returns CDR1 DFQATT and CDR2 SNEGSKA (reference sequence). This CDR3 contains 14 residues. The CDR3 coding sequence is TGCAGTGCTAGAAGGCAGAACTCTGGAAACACCATATATTTT. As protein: CSARRQNSGNTIYF.

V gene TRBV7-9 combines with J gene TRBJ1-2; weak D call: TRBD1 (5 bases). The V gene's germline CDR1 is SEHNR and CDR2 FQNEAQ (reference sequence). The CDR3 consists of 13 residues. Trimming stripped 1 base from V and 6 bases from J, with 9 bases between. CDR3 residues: CASSLGEGNGYTF. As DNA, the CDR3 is TGTGCCAGCAGCTTAGGAGAGGGGAATGGCTACACCTTC.

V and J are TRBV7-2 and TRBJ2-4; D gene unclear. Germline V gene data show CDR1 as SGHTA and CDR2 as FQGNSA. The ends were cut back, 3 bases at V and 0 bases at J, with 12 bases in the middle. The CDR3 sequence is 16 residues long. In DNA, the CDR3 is TGTGCCAGCAGCTTTCTTTCCTTTTTAGCCAAAAACATTCAGTACTTC. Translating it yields CASSFLSFLAKNIQYF.

CDR3 in DNA: TGTGCCAGCAGCTCAACTAATCAGCCCCAGCATTTT. Amino acid sequence: CASSSTNQPQHF. The chain carries TRBV7-2 and TRBJ1-5; D remains ambiguous. This CDR3 is 12 amino acids long. Germline values: CDR1 SGHTA, CDR2 FQGNSA. Trimming took off 4 bases at V and 4 bases at J, with 5 bases between the two ends.

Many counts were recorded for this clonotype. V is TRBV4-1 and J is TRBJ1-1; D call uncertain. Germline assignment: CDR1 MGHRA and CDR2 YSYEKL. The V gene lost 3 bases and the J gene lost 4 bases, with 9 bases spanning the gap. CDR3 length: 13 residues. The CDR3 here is CASSQGWRTEAFF. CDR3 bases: TGCGCCAGCAGCCAGGGGTGGCGCACTGAAGCTTTCTTT.

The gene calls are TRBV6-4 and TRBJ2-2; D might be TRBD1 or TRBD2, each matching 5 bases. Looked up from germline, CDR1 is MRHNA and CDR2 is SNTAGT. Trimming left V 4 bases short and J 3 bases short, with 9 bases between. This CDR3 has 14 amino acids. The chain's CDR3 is CASSAGAYTGELFF. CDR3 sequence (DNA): TGTGCCAGCAGTGCCGGGGCTTACACCGGGGAGCTGTTTTTT.

Here the CDR3 reads CASSYLGLAGGRNEQFF. The CDR3 region has the DNA TGTGCCAGCAGTTACTTGGGACTAGCGGGGGGCCGCAATGAGCAGTTCTTC. The chain has TRBV6-5 and TRBJ2-1, with 15 bases that match TRBD2. V trimming: 1 base; J trimming: 6 bases; junction bases outside the gene matches: 4. Germline CDR1 MNHEY, CDR2 SVGAGI. This CDR3 has 17 amino acids.

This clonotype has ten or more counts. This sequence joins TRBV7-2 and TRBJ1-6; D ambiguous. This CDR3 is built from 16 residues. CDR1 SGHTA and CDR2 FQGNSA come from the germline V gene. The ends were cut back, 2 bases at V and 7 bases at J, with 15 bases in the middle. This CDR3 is CASSLKGSQGNSPLHF. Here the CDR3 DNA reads TGTGCCAGCAGCTTAAAGGGAAGTCAAGGAAATTCACCCCTCCACTTT.

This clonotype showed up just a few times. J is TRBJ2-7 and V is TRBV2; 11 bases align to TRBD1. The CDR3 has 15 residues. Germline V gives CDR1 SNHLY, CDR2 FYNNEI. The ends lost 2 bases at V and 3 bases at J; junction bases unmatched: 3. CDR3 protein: CASSEWTGGGYEQYF. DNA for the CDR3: TGTGCCAGCAGTGAATGGACAGGGGGCGGCTACGAGCAGTACTTC.

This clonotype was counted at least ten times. CDR3 sequence reads: CSAREFGQSSGANVLTF. CDR3 nucleotide sequence: TGCAGTGCTAGAGAGTTTGGACAGAGCTCTGGGGCCAACGTCCTGACTTTC. The gene calls are TRBV20-1 and TRBJ2-6; TRBD1 might be the D (6 bases). Germline V gives CDR1 DFQATT, CDR2 SNEGSKA (reference sequence). The V and J ends lost 0 bases and 0 bases respectively, with 12 bases between them. This CDR3 is built from 17 residues.

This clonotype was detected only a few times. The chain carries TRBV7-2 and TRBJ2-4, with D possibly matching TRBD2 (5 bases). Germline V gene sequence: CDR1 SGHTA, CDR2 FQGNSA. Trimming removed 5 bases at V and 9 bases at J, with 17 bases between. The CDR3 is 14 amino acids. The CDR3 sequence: CASSPLGPGGIQYF. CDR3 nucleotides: TGTGCCAGCAGCCCGCTCGGGCCCGGAGGCATTCAGTACTTC.

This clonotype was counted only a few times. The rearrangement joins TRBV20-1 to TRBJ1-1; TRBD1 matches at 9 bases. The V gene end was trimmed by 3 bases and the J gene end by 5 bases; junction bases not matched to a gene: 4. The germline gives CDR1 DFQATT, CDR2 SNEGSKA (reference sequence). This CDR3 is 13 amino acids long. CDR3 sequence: CSARTGGRTEAFF. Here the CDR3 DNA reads TGCAGTGCTAGGACAGGGGGAAGGACTGAAGCTTTCTTT.

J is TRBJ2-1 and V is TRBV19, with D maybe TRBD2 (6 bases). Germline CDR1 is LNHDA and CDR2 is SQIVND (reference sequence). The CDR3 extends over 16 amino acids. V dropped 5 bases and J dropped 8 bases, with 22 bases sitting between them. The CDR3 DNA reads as TGTGCCAGTAGTGTAGCCCGGGAGCTTCTTACTGATGAGCAGTTCTTC. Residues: CASSVARELLTDEQFF.

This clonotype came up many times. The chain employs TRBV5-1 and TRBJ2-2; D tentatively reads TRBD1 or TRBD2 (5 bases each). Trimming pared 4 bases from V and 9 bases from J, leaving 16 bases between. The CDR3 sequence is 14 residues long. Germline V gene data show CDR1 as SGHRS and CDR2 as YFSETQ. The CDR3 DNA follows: TGCGCCAGCAGCCGGGCAGGGAGTATCCGGGAGCTGTTTTTT. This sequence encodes CASSRAGSIRELFF.

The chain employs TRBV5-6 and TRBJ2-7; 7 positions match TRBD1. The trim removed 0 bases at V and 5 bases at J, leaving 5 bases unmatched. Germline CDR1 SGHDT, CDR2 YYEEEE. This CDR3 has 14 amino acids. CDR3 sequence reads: CASSLVRGRDEQYF. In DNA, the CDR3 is TGTGCCAGCAGCTTGGTTAGGGGGCGAGACGAGCAGTACTTC. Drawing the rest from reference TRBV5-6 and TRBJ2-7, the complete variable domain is DAGVTQSPTHLIKTRGQQVTLRCSPKSGHDTVSWYQQALGQGPQFIFQYYEEEERQRGNFPDRFSGHQFPNYSSELNVNALLLGDSALYLCASSLVRGRDEQYFGPGTRLTVT.

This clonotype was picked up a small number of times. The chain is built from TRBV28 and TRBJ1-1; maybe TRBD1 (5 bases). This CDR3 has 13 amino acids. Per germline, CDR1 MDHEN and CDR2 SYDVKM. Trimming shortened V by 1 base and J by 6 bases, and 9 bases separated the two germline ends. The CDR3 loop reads CASSLLGTPEAFF. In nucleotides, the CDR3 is TGTGCCAGCAGTTTATTGGGGACCCCTGAAGCTTTCTTT.

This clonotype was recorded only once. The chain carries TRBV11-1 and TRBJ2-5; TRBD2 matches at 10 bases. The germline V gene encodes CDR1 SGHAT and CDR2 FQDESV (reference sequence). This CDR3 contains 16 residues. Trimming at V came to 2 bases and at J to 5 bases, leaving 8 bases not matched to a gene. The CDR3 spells CASSLRLAGASETQYF. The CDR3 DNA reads TGTGCCAGCAGCTTAAGGCTAGCGGGAGCTTCGGAGACCCAGTACTTC.

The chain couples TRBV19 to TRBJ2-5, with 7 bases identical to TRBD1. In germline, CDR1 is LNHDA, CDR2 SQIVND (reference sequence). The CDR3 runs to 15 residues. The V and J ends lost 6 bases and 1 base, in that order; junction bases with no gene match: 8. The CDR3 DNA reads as TGTGCCAGTAGCAGGGTAGGGACAGCCCAAGAGACCCAGTACTTC. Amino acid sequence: CASSRVGTAQETQYF.

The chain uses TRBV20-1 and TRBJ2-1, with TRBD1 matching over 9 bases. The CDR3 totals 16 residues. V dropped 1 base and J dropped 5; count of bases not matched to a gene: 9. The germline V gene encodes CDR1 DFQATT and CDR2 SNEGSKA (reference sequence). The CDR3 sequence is CSARVTGGTSNNEQFF. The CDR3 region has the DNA TGCAGTGCTAGAGTGACAGGGGGGACTTCGAACAATGAGCAGTTCTTC.

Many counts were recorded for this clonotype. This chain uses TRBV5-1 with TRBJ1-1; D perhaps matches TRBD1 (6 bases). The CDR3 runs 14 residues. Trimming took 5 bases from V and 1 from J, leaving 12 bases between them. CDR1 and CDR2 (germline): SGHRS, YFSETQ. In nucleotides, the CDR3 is TGCGCCAGCAGGTCGGGACACCAGAACACTGAAGCTTTCTTT. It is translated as CASRSGHQNTEAFF. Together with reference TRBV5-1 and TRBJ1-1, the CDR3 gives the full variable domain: KAGVTQTPRYLIKTRGQQVTLSCSPISGHRSVSWYQQTPGQGLQFLFEYFSETQRNKGNFPGRFSGRQFSNSRSEMNVSTLELGDSALYLCASRSGHQNTEAFFGQGTRLTVV.

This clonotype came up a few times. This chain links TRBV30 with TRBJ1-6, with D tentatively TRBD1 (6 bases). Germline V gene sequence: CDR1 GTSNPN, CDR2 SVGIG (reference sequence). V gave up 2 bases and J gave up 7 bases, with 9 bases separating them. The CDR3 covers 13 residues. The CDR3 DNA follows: TGTGCCTGGAGTCCGCAGGGGAATTCACCCCTCCACTTT. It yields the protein CAWSPQGNSPLHF. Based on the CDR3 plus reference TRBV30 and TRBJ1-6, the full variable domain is SQTIHQWPATLVQPVGSPLSLECTVEGTSNPNLYWYRQAAGRGLQLLFYSVGIGQISSEVPQNLSASRPQDRQFILSSKKLLLSDSGFYLCAWSPQGNSPLHFGNGTRLTVT.

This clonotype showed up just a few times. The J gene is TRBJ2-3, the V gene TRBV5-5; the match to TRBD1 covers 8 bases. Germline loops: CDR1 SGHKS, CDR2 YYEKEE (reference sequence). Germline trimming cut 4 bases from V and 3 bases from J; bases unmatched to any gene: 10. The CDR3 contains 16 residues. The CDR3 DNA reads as TGTGCCAGCAGCACCTGGACAGGGAGTAGGACAGATACGCAGTATTTT. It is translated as CASSTWTGSRTDTQYF. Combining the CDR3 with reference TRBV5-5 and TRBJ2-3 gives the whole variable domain DAGVTQSPTHLIKTRGQQVTLRCSPISGHKSVSWYQQVLGQGPQFIFQYYEKEERGRGNFPDRFSARQFPNYSSELNVNALLLGDSALYLCASSTWTGSRTDTQYFGPGTRLTVL.

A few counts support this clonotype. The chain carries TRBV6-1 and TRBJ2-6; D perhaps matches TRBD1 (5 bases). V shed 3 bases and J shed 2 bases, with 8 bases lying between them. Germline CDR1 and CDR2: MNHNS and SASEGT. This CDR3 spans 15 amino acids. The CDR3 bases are TGTGCCAGCAGTGATTGGGGCACTGGGGCCAACGTCCTGACTTTC. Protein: CASSDWGTGANVLTF.

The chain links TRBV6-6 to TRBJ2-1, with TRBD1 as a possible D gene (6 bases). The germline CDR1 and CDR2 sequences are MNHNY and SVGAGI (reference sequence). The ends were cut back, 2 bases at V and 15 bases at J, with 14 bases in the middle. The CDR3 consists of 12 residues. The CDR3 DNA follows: TGTGCCAGCAGTTACCTACAGGGCTCCCCGTTCTTC. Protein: CASSYLQGSPFF.

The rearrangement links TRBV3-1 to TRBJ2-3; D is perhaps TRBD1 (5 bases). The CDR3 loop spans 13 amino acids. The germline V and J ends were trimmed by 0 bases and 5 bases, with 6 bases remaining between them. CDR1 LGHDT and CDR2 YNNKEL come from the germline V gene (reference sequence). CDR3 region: CASSQDGQDTQYF. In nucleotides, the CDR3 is TGTGCCAGCAGCCAAGATGGACAAGATACGCAGTATTTT.

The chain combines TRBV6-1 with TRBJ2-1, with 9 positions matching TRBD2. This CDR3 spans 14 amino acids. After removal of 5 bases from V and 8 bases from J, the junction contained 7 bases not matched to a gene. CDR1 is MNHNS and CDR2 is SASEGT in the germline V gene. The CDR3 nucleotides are TGTGCCAGCAGTCGGACTAGCGATGGATATGAGCAGTTCTTC. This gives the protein CASSRTSDGYEQFF.

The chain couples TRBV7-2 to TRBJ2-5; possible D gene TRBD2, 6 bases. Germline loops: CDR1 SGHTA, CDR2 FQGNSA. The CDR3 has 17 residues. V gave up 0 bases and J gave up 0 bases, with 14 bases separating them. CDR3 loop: CASSLAGGPKYQETQYF. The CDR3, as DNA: TGTGCCAGCAGCTTAGCCGGGGGACCCAAGTACCAAGAGACCCAGTACTTC.

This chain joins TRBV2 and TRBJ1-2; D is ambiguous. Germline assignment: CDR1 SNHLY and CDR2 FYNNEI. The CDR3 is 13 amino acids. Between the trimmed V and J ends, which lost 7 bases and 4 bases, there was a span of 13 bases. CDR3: CASTGERGYGYTF. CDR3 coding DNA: TGTGCCAGCACCGGAGAGCGGGGCTATGGCTACACCTTC.

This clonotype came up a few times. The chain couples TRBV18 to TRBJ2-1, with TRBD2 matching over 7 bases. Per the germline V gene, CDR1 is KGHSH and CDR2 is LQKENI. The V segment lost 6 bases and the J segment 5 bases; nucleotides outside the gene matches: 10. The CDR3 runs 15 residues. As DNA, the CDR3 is TGTGCCAGCTCCCACGTGGGAGGGTCCCACAATGAGCAGTTCTTC. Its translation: CASSHVGGSHNEQFF.

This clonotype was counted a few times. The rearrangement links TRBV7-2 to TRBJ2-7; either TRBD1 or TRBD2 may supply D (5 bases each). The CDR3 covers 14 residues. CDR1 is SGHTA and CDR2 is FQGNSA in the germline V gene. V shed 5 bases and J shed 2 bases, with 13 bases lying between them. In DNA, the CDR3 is TGTGCCAGCAGCGAGCCCGGGACCCCCTACGAGCAGTACTTC. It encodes CASSEPGTPYEQYF.

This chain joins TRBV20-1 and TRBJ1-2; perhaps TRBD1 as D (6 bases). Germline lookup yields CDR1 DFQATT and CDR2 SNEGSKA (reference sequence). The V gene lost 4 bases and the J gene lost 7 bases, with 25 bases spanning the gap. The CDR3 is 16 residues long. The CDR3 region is CSATVGPGATGSGYTF. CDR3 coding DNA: TGCAGTGCTACGGTCGGCCCGGGGGCGACGGGGAGTGGCTACACCTTC.

The CDR3 spells CASSRGGSGSYEQYF. CDR3 nucleotides: TGTGCCAGCAGCCGCGGAGGAAGCGGAAGCTACGAGCAGTACTTC. The rearrangement uses TRBV9 and TRBJ2-7, with D perhaps TRBD2 (5 bases). The V end lost 4 bases, the J end lost 3 bases, and 17 bases lay between the germline ends. The CDR3 consists of 15 residues. In germline, CDR1 is SGDLS, CDR2 YYNGEE.